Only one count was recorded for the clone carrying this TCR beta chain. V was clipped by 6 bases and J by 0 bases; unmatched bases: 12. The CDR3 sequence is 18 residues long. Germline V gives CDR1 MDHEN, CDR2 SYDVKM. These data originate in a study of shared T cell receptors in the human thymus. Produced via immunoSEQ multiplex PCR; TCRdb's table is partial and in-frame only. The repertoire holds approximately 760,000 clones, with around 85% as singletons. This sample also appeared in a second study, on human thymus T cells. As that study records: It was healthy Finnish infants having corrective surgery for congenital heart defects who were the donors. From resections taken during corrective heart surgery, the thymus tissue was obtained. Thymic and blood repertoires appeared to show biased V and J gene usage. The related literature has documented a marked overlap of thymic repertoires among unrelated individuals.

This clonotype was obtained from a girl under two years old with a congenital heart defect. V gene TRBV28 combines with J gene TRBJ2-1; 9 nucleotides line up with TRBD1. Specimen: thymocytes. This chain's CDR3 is CASRNPGQGLLSYNEQFF. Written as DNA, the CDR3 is TGTGCCAGCAGAAATCCGGGACAGGGTCTCCTCTCCTACAATGAGCAGTTCTTC.